The rows below give T cell receptor beta chains drawn from one sample of a study of control samples from healthy donors and cancer patients. Profiling relied on immunoSEQ multiplex PCR, and the TCRdb table lists in-frame clones only, not all of them. The sample comprises 130,000 to 150,000 clones, approximately 92% of which are singletons, and around 11% rests with the top ten. The sequencing input was blood. Receptor source: a man aged 25 to 40 in good health. CDR3s include the opening cysteine and the closing phenylalanine or tryptophan. Each record gives: V gene, clone size, J gene, CDR3 length, D gene, CDR3 DNA, CDR3 protein. D genes are given only for firm matches. Clone size, where shown, is once, few, many, or a class for clones that have expanded.

V gene: TRBV15
clone size: once
J gene: TRBJ1-1
CDR3 length: 12
D gene: -
CDR3 DNA: TGTGCCACCAACCATTGGGGAACTGAAGCTTTCTTT
CDR3 protein: CATNHWGTEAFF

V gene: TRBV4-3
clone size: -
J gene: TRBJ1-2
CDR3 length: 15
D gene: -
CDR3 DNA: TGCGCCAGCAGCCAAGGCGGCAGGGATGGCTATGGCTACACCTTC
CDR3 protein: CASSQGGRDGYGYTF

V gene: TRBV6-5
clone size: -
J gene: TRBJ2-1
CDR3 length: 14
D gene: TRBD1
CDR3 DNA: TGTGCCAGCAGTCAGGGGACAGGGGGGAATGAGCAGTTCTTC
CDR3 protein: CASSQGTGGNEQFF

V gene: TRBV6-1
clone size: once
J gene: TRBJ2-1
CDR3 length: 15
D gene: TRBD2
CDR3 DNA: TGTGCCAGCAGTGAGCGACTAGCGGATTACAATGAGCAGTTCTTC
CDR3 protein: CASSERLADYNEQFF

V gene: TRBV27
clone size: -
J gene: TRBJ2-1
CDR3 length: 13
D gene: -
CDR3 DNA: TGTGCCAGCACCGGGAGTAAGTACAATGAGCAGTTCTTC
CDR3 protein: CASTGSKYNEQFF

V gene: TRBV6-4
clone size: -
J gene: TRBJ1-5
CDR3 length: 14
D gene: -
CDR3 DNA: TGTGCCAGCAGTGCCACCCCGGGACGTCAGCCCCAGCATTTT
CDR3 protein: CASSATPGRQPQHF

V gene: TRBV9
clone size: -
J gene: TRBJ1-2
CDR3 length: 11
D gene: -
CDR3 DNA: TGTGCCAGCAGCGTTTTGCAGAACTACACCTTC
CDR3 protein: CASSVLQNYTF

V gene: TRBV29-1
clone size: -
J gene: TRBJ2-5
CDR3 length: 12
D gene: -
CDR3 DNA: TGCAGCGTGAACAGGGCACAAGAGACCCAGTACTTC
CDR3 protein: CSVNRAQETQYF

V gene: TRBV19
clone size: -
J gene: TRBJ1-5
CDR3 length: 14
D gene: -
CDR3 DNA: TGTGCCAGTAGTATAGAAGCTTACAATCAGCCCCAGCATTTT
CDR3 protein: CASSIEAYNQPQHF

V gene: TRBV6-1
clone size: -
J gene: TRBJ2-1
CDR3 length: 16
D gene: -
CDR3 DNA: TGTGCCAGCAGTGAGAGGATTCCCAGCTCCTACAATGAGCAGTTCTTC
CDR3 protein: CASSERIPSSYNEQFF

V gene: TRBV14
clone size: -
J gene: TRBJ2-2
CDR3 length: 15
D gene: -
CDR3 DNA: TGTGCCAGCAGCCAAGGGACCGCCAACACCGGGGAGCTGTTTTTT
CDR3 protein: CASSQGTANTGELFF

V gene: TRBV4-1
clone size: -
J gene: TRBJ1-1
CDR3 length: 17
D gene: -
CDR3 DNA: TGCGCCAGCAGCCAACCACAGGGACCCAGAATGAACACTGAAGCTTTCTTT
CDR3 protein: CASSQPQGPRMNTEAFF

V gene: TRBV24-1
clone size: -
J gene: TRBJ2-3
CDR3 length: 15
D gene: TRBD2
CDR3 DNA: TGTGCCACCGGGAGGGCGGGCAATGGTCCAGATACGCAGTATTTT
CDR3 protein: CATGRAGNGPDTQYF

V gene: TRBV7-9
clone size: once
J gene: TRBJ2-2
CDR3 length: 14
D gene: -
CDR3 DNA: TGTGCCAGCAGCCCAGCCGCGAACACCGGGGAGCTGTTTTTT
CDR3 protein: CASSPAANTGELFF

V gene: TRBV27
clone size: -
J gene: TRBJ2-3
CDR3 length: 15
D gene: -
CDR3 DNA: TGTGCCAGCAGTTCCACCCCTACTAGCACAGATACGCAGTATTTT
CDR3 protein: CASSSTPTSTDTQYF

V gene: TRBV28
clone size: -
J gene: TRBJ1-5
CDR3 length: 14
D gene: -
CDR3 DNA: TGTGCCAGCAGTTTAAATGTAAGAGGTCAGCCCCAGCATTTT
CDR3 protein: CASSLNVRGQPQHF

V gene: TRBV7-9
clone size: -
J gene: TRBJ1-4
CDR3 length: 15
D gene: -
CDR3 DNA: TGTGCCAGCAGCTTAGTCACAGTATCTAATGAAAAACTGTTTTTT
CDR3 protein: CASSLVTVSNEKLFF

V gene: TRBV2
clone size: -
J gene: TRBJ1-5
CDR3 length: 19
D gene: TRBD1
CDR3 DNA: TGTGCCAGCAGTGTCCGGCCAACAGGGGGCTGGGGGAGCAATCAGCCCCAGCATTTT
CDR3 protein: CASSVRPTGGWGSNQPQHF

V gene: TRBV12-3/TRBV12-4
clone size: -
J gene: TRBJ2-5
CDR3 length: 13
D gene: -
CDR3 DNA: TGTGCCAGCAGTTTAGAAACCGTAGGGACCCAGTACTTC
CDR3 protein: CASSLETVGTQYF

V gene: TRBV28
clone size: -
J gene: TRBJ1-5
CDR3 length: 13
D gene: -
CDR3 DNA: TGTGCCAGCAGTTGGGATAGCAATCAGCCCCAGCATTTT
CDR3 protein: CASSWDSNQPQHF

V gene: TRBV7-2
clone size: -
J gene: TRBJ1-1
CDR3 length: 17
D gene: -
CDR3 DNA: TGTGCCAGCAGCTTACGTATCAGCCGGTGGGGGGACACTGAAGCTTTCTTT
CDR3 protein: CASSLRISRWGDTEAFF

V gene: TRBV19
clone size: -
J gene: TRBJ2-1
CDR3 length: 12
D gene: -
CDR3 DNA: TGTGCCAGTAGTGTCCCCTTGGGTGAGCAGTTCTTC
CDR3 protein: CASSVPLGEQFF

V gene: TRBV4-3
clone size: -
J gene: TRBJ1-1
CDR3 length: 18
D gene: TRBD1
CDR3 DNA: TGCGCCAGCAGCCTACCCAAATCGGGACAGGGGGCAGGGACTGAAGCTTTCTTT
CDR3 protein: CASSLPKSGQGAGTEAFF

V gene: TRBV6-2/TRBV6-3
clone size: -
J gene: TRBJ2-7
CDR3 length: 19
D gene: -
CDR3 DNA: TGTGCCAGCAGTTACTCGATACTGGAACCTGCGACAGGCTCCTACGAGCAGTACTTC
CDR3 protein: CASSYSILEPATGSYEQYF

V gene: TRBV2
clone size: -
J gene: TRBJ1-3
CDR3 length: 15
D gene: -
CDR3 DNA: TGTGCCAGCCGGACGGGAATCCTGAGGGGAAACACCATATATTTT
CDR3 protein: CASRTGILRGNTIYF

V gene: TRBV12-3/TRBV12-4
clone size: -
J gene: TRBJ1-5
CDR3 length: 12
D gene: -
CDR3 DNA: TGTGCCAGCACCCTCAGTAATCAGCCCCAGCATTTT
CDR3 protein: CASTLSNQPQHF

V gene: TRBV11-2
clone size: -
J gene: TRBJ1-1
CDR3 length: 13
D gene: TRBD1
CDR3 DNA: TGTGCCAGCAAACGGGGACAGGACACTGAAGCTTTCTTT
CDR3 protein: CASKRGQDTEAFF

V gene: TRBV4-1
clone size: -
J gene: TRBJ1-5
CDR3 length: 17
D gene: -
CDR3 DNA: TGCGCCAGCAGCCAAGTTCAGGGCCCTATTAGCAATCAGCCCCAGCATTTT
CDR3 protein: CASSQVQGPISNQPQHF

V gene: TRBV28
clone size: -
J gene: TRBJ2-7
CDR3 length: 13
D gene: -
CDR3 DNA: TGTGCCAGCAGTGGCTCTAAGGGAATCGAGCAGTACTTC
CDR3 protein: CASSGSKGIEQYF

V gene: TRBV5-5
clone size: -
J gene: TRBJ1-2
CDR3 length: 13
D gene: -
CDR3 DNA: TGTGCCAGCAGCCCGGGAATTCCAGATGGCTACACCTTC
CDR3 protein: CASSPGIPDGYTF

V gene: TRBV6-5
clone size: -
J gene: TRBJ2-7
CDR3 length: 16
D gene: TRBD2
CDR3 DNA: TGTGCCAGCAGTTACGCGGGACTAGCGTTAACCTACGAGCAGTACTTC
CDR3 protein: CASSYAGLALTYEQYF

V gene: TRBV18
clone size: -
J gene: TRBJ1-2
CDR3 length: 16
D gene: -
CDR3 DNA: TGTGCCAGCTCACCAGCGGGGCAGCAGAATATTTATGGCTACACCTTC
CDR3 protein: CASSPAGQQNIYGYTF

V gene: TRBV2
clone size: few
J gene: TRBJ1-1
CDR3 length: 15
D gene: TRBD1
CDR3 DNA: TGTGCCAGCAGGGGGACAGGGACCGCGAACACTGAAGCTTTCTTT
CDR3 protein: CASRGTGTANTEAFF

V gene: TRBV19
clone size: -
J gene: TRBJ1-2
CDR3 length: 16
D gene: -
CDR3 DNA: TGTGCCAGTAGTATGATGGGGCAGCCACCGTCCTATGGCTACACCTTC
CDR3 protein: CASSMMGQPPSYGYTF

V gene: TRBV25-1
clone size: -
J gene: TRBJ2-3
CDR3 length: 13
D gene: -
CDR3 DNA: TGTGCCAGCAGTGCAGGAGCGCGAGATACGCAGTATTTT
CDR3 protein: CASSAGARDTQYF

V gene: TRBV25-1
clone size: -
J gene: TRBJ2-3
CDR3 length: 11
D gene: -
CDR3 DNA: TGTGCCAGCACCCTCACAGATACGCAGTATTTT
CDR3 protein: CASTLTDTQYF

V gene: TRBV4-2
clone size: -
J gene: TRBJ1-2
CDR3 length: 15
D gene: TRBD1
CDR3 DNA: TGTGCCAGCAGCCAACGGGACAGGGAATACTATGGCTACACCTTC
CDR3 protein: CASSQRDREYYGYTF

V gene: TRBV6-5
clone size: -
J gene: TRBJ2-1
CDR3 length: 14
D gene: -
CDR3 DNA: TGTGCCAGCAGTTCCGACGGGAACTACAATGAGCAGTTCTTC
CDR3 protein: CASSSDGNYNEQFF

V gene: TRBV30
clone size: -
J gene: TRBJ2-5
CDR3 length: 15
D gene: TRBD1
CDR3 DNA: TGTGCCTGGAGGGAACGGACAGGTACTATGAAGACCCAGTACTTC
CDR3 protein: CAWRERTGTMKTQYF

V gene: TRBV7-2
clone size: -
J gene: TRBJ1-2
CDR3 length: 15
D gene: TRBD1
CDR3 DNA: TGTGCCAGCAGCCTGGGACAGAACCCTAACTATGGCTACACCTTC
CDR3 protein: CASSLGQNPNYGYTF

V gene: TRBV30
clone size: -
J gene: TRBJ1-1
CDR3 length: 12
D gene: -
CDR3 DNA: TGTGCCTGGAGTCTTGAGGTCACTGAAGCTTTCTTT
CDR3 protein: CAWSLEVTEAFF

V gene: TRBV11-3
clone size: -
J gene: TRBJ1-6
CDR3 length: 15
D gene: -
CDR3 DNA: TGTGCCAGCAGCTTAGGGACAGACTATAATTCACCCCTCCACTTT
CDR3 protein: CASSLGTDYNSPLHF

V gene: TRBV7-8
clone size: -
J gene: TRBJ2-1
CDR3 length: 15
D gene: -
CDR3 DNA: TGTGCCAGCAGCTTGACAGCGGGTACCTACAATGAGCAGTTCTTC
CDR3 protein: CASSLTAGTYNEQFF

V gene: TRBV15
clone size: few
J gene: TRBJ2-7
CDR3 length: 17
D gene: TRBD2
CDR3 DNA: TGTGCCACCAGCAGAGATCTCGGCGGGAGGTACGTCTACGAGCAGTACTTC
CDR3 protein: CATSRDLGGRYVYEQYF

V gene: TRBV5-8
clone size: -
J gene: TRBJ1-2
CDR3 length: 13
D gene: -
CDR3 DNA: TGTGCCAGCAGCTTTCTTACTAACTATGGCTACACCTTC
CDR3 protein: CASSFLTNYGYTF

V gene: TRBV10-3
clone size: -
J gene: TRBJ1-2
CDR3 length: 13
D gene: -
CDR3 DNA: TGTGCCATCAGCCGTGTCGACGGGGATGGCTACACCTTC
CDR3 protein: CAISRVDGDGYTF

V gene: TRBV7-9
clone size: -
J gene: TRBJ2-5
CDR3 length: 15
D gene: TRBD1
CDR3 DNA: TGTGCCAGCAATCGGGGACAGGGGATCCAAGAGACCCAGTACTTC
CDR3 protein: CASNRGQGIQETQYF

V gene: TRBV12-5
clone size: -
J gene: TRBJ2-7
CDR3 length: 18
D gene: -
CDR3 DNA: TGTGCTAGTGGTTTGGTGGGGTTTATGGGCCAAGCCTCCTACGAGCAGTACTTC
CDR3 protein: CASGLVGFMGQASYEQYF

V gene: TRBV18
clone size: -
J gene: TRBJ1-5
CDR3 length: 13
D gene: -
CDR3 DNA: TGTGCCAGCAGACAGGCCCTTAATCAGCCCCAGCATTTT
CDR3 protein: CASRQALNQPQHF

V gene: TRBV6-2/TRBV6-3
clone size: -
J gene: TRBJ1-3
CDR3 length: 19
D gene: -
CDR3 DNA: TGTGCCAGCAGTTACTTTCTCGGACGTAGCTCAAACTCTGGAAACACCATATATTTT
CDR3 protein: CASSYFLGRSSNSGNTIYF